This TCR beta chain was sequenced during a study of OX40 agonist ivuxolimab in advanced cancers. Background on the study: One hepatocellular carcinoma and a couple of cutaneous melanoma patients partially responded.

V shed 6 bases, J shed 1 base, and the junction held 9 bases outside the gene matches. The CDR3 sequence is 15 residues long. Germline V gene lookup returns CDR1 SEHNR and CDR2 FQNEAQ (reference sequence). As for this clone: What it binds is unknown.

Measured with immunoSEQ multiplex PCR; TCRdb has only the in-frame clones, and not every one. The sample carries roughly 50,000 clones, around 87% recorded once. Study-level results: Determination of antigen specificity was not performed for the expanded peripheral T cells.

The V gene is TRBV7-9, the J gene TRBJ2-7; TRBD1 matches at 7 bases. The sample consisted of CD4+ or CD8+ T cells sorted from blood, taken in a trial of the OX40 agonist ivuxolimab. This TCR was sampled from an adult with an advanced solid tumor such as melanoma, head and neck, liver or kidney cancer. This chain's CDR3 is CASSRQGTTSYEQYF. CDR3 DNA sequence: TGTGCCAGCAGTCGACAGGGCACGACATCCTACGAGCAGTACTTC. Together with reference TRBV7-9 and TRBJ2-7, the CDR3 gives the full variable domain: DTGVSQNPRHKITKRGQNVTFRCDPISEHNRLYWYRQTLGQGPEFLTYFQNEAQLEKSRLLSDRFSAERPKGSFSTLEIQRTEQGDSAMYLCASSRQGTTSYEQYFGPGTRLTVT.